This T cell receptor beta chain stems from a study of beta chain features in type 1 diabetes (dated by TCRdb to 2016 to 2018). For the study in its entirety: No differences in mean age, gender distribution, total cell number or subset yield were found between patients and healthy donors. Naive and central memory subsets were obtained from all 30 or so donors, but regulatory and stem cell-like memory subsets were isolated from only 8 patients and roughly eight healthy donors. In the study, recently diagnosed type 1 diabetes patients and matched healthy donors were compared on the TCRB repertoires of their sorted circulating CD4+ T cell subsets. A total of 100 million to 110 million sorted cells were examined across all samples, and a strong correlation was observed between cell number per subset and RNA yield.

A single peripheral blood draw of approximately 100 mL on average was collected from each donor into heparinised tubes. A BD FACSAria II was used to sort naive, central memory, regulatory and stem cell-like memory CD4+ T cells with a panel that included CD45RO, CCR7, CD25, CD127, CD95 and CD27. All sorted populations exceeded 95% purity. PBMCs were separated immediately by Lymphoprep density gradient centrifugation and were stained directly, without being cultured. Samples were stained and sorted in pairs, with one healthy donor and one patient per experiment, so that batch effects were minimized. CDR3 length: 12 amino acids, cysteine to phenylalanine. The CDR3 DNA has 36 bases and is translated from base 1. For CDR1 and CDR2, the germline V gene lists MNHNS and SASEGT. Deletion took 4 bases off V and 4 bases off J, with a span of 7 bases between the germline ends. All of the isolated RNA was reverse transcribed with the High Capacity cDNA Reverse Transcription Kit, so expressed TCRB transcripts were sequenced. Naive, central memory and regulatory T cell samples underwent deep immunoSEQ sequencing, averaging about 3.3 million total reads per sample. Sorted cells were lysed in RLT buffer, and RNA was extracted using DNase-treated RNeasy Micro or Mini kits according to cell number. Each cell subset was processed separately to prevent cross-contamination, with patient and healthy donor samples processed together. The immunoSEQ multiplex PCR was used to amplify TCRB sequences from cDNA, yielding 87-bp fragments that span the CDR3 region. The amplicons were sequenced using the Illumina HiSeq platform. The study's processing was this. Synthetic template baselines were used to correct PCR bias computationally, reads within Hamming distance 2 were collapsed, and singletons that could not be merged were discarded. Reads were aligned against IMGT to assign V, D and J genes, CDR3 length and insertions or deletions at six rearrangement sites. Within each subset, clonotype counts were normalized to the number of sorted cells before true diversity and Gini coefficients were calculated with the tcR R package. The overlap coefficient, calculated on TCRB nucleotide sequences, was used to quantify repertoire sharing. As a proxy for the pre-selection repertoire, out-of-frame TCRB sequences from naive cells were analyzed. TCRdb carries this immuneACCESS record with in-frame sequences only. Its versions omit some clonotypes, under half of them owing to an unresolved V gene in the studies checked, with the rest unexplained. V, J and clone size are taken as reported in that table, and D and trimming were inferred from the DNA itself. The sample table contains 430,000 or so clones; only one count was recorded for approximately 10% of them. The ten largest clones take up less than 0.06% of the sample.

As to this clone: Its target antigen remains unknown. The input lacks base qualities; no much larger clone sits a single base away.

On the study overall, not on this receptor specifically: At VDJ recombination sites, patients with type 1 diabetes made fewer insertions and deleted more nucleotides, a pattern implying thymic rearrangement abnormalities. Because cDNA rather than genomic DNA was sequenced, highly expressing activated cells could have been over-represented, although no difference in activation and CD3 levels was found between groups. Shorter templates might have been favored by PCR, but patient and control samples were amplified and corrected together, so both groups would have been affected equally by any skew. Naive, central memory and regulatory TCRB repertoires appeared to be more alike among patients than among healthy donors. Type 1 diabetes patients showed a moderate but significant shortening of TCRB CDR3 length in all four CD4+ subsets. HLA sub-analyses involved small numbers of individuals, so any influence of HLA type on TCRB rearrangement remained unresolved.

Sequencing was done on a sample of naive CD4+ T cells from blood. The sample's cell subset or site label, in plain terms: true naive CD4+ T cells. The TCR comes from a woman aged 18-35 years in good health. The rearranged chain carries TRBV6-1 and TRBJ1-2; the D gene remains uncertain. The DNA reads TGTGCCAGCAGTGTCATTCGCTATGGCTACACCTTC. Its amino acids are CASSVIRYGYTF.